Following are 10 T cell receptor beta chains from one sample sequenced in a study of blood T cell repertoires in COVID-19. The assay was immunoSEQ multiplex PCR, and TCRdb's table has in-frame clones only and misses some. The table lists approximately 160,000 clones, approximately 81% of them singletons. The sample comprised peripheral blood. The receptors derive from a man younger than 30 with active or convalescent COVID-19.

The chain carries TRBV15 and TRBJ1-2; the D is unclear. The ends were cut back, 0 bases at V and 3 bases at J, with 8 bases in the middle. In germline, CDR1 is LNHNV, CDR2 YYDKDF (reference sequence). This CDR3 contains 14 residues. The CDR3 sequence: CATSRDFSDYGYTF. CDR3 DNA sequence: TGTGCCACCAGCAGAGATTTTTCAGACTATGGCTACACCTTC.

This clone was seen a few times. V and J are TRBV7-2 and TRBJ1-5; 7 bases line up with TRBD1. This CDR3 comprises 13 residues. Germline CDR1 is SGHTA and CDR2 is FQGNSA. The V segment lost 0 bases and the J segment 7 bases; nucleotides outside the gene matches: 0. The DNA of the CDR3 is TGTGCCAGCAGCTTAGCGACAGGGCAGCCCCAGCATTTT. The encoded protein is CASSLATGQPQHF. The complete variable domain, with remaining parts taken from reference TRBV7-2 and TRBJ1-5, reads GAGVSQSPSNKVTEKGKDVELRCDPISGHTALYWYRQSLGQGLEFLIYFQGNSAPDKSGLPSDRFSAERTGGSVSTLTIQRTQQEDSAVYLCASSLATGQPQHFGDGTRLSIL.

The chain employs TRBV10-1 and TRBJ1-4; D gene ambiguous. V lost 0 bases to trimming and J lost 5 bases, with 7 bases between them. This CDR3 spans 14 amino acids. The germline CDR1 and CDR2 sequences are WNHNN and SYGVQD (reference sequence). As DNA, the CDR3 is TGCGCCAGCAGTGAGTCTCCGGGAAATGAAAAACTGTTTTTT. Protein sequence: CASSESPGNEKLFF.

This chain joins TRBV30 and TRBJ1-2, with 9 bases that match TRBD1. J gave up 8 bases and V 3 bases, and 7 bases lay outside the gene matches. This CDR3 region has 13 residues. Germline V gene data show CDR1 as GTSNPN and CDR2 as SVGIG (reference sequence). CDR3 in amino acids: CAWRGQGQGGYTF. The DNA of the CDR3 is TGTGCCTGGAGGGGACAGGGACAAGGAGGCTACACCTTC.

The rearrangement joins TRBV7-9 to TRBJ1-6; 8 nucleotides agree with TRBD1. The germline V gene has CDR1 SEHNR and CDR2 FQNEAQ (reference sequence). Trimming cost V 10 bases and J 6 bases; bases outside gene matches: 11. The CDR3 totals 15 residues. CDR3 in amino acids: CAIPTRDRSNSPLHF. The CDR3 bases are TGTGCCATCCCGACGAGGGACAGGAGTAATTCACCCCTCCACTTT.

A few counts support this clone. V and J are TRBV4-3 and TRBJ1-6, with D possibly being TRBD1 (6 bases). This CDR3 contains 15 residues. Trimming stripped 3 bases from V and 5 bases from J, with 11 bases between. Germline V lookup: CDR1 LGHNA, CDR2 YSLEER. The CDR3: CASSHTDRDNSPLHF. The DNA of the CDR3 is TGCGCCAGCAGCCACACGGACAGAGATAATTCACCCCTCCACTTT.

The rearrangement links TRBV6-2 or TRBV6-3 to TRBJ2-2; D is unclear. Germline V gene data show CDR1 as MNHEY and CDR2 as SVGEGT. The ends were cut back, 3 bases at V and 4 bases at J, with 12 bases in the middle. This CDR3 comprises 15 residues. CDR3 DNA sequence: TGTGCCAGCAGTTATTCTAGAGTGGGCACCGGGGAGCTGTTTTTT. Its protein product is CASSYSRVGTGELFF.

V is TRBV6-1 and J is TRBJ2-7; 8 bases align to TRBD2. V trimming: 3 bases; J trimming: 6 bases; junction bases outside the gene matches: 7. Germline V gene lookup returns CDR1 MNHNS and CDR2 SASEGT. This CDR3 is built from 14 residues. CDR3 protein: CASSDPGGGSEQYF. As DNA, the CDR3 is TGTGCCAGCAGTGACCCCGGGGGGGGCTCCGAGCAGTACTTC.

The rearrangement joins TRBV7-2 to TRBJ2-7; 11 positions agree with TRBD2. The germline V gene has CDR1 SGHTA and CDR2 FQGNSA. The CDR3 runs 19 residues. V lost 5 bases to trimming and J lost 6 bases; unmatched junction nucleotides: 21. CDR3 in DNA: TGTGCCAGCAGCACCCCGATTGAACTAGCGGGAGTAAACGGATCCGAGCAGTACTTC. It encodes CASSTPIELAGVNGSEQYF.

The chain combines TRBV27 with TRBJ2-1; 12 nucleotides align to TRBD2. The CDR3 runs to 16 residues. J lost 6 bases, V lost 5 bases, and 8 bases had no gene match. Germline assignment: CDR1 MNHEY and CDR2 SMNVEV (reference sequence). The CDR3 bases are TGTGCCAGCAGTCTTCCGGGACTAGCGGGTCCCAATGAGCAGTTCTTC. Amino acid sequence: CASSLPGLAGPNEQFF.